The 32 T cell receptor beta chains reported below all come from one sample, sequenced in a study of human T cells and chemical hapten exposure. Time point noted: healthy volunteer bleed at 2 weeks. Sequencing started from total RNA isolated from unfractionated whole blood. TCRdb analysed the RACE reads with MiXCR anew, one entry per CDR3 protein. The sample has tens of thousands of distinct CDR3 sequences, 7% to 8.5% seen once; the top ten hold almost 10%. The specimen was whole blood. The receptors here all came from a human donor in good health. Some clones in this sample may be carry-over from other donors' samples.

This clonotype occurred many times. This chain uses TRBV4-1 with TRBJ2-6; 10 nucleotides line up with TRBD2. J was trimmed by 0 bases and V by 5 bases; bases with no gene match: 13. Germline CDR1 is MGHRA and CDR2 is YSYEKL. The CDR3 is 20 amino acids. The CDR3 loop reads CASSFASGGREYSGANVLTF. DNA of the CDR3: TGCGCCAGCAGCTTTGCTAGCGGGGGACGCGAATACTCTGGGGCCAACGTCCTGACTTTC.

The chain links TRBV5-1 to TRBJ1-2; the D is unclear. Between the trimmed V and J ends, which lost 4 bases and 8 bases, there was a span of 15 bases. This CDR3 region has 13 residues. CDR1 is SGHRS and CDR2 is YFSETQ in the germline V gene. The CDR3 spells CASSVDPTSGYTF. The CDR3 DNA is TGCGCCAGCAGCGTAGACCCAACGTCCGGCTACACCTTC.

The table lists this clonotype with a few counts. The V call is TRBV11-2, the J call TRBJ1-2; D perhaps matches TRBD1 (5 bases). CDR1 and CDR2 (germline): SGHAT, FQNNGV. V lost 4 bases to trimming and J lost 8 bases, with 23 bases between them. CDR3 length: 16 residues. The CDR3 nucleotides read TGTGCCAGCAGCTCGCCGGTTAGTCCCCGGGGGGACGGCTACACCTTC. It is translated as CASSSPVSPRGDGYTF.

The chain uses TRBV20-1 and TRBJ2-3; 14 nucleotides agree with TRBD2. After removal of 6 bases from V and 2 bases from J, the junction contained 4 bases not matched to a gene. Germline V gene sequence: CDR1 DFQATT, CDR2 SNEGSKA (reference sequence). This CDR3 comprises 15 residues. CDR3 loop: CSAVTSGRATDTQYF. The CDR3 DNA is TGCAGTGCGGTGACTAGCGGGAGGGCCACAGATACGCAGTATTTT.

This chain connects TRBV13 to TRBJ2-5; no clear D gene. The V end lost 0 bases, the J end lost 1 base, and 9 bases lay between the germline ends. The CDR3 sequence is 15 residues long. Germline V gene sequence: CDR1 PRHDT, CDR2 FYEKMQ (reference sequence). CDR3 nucleotides: TGTGCCAGCAGCTTAGGGTCCGCGGCCCAAGAGACCCAGTACTTC. It codes for CASSLGSAAQETQYF.

This clonotype came up many times. The V gene is TRBV6-2 or TRBV6-3, the J gene TRBJ2-3; 8 bases map to TRBD1. CDR1 is MNHEY and CDR2 is SVGEGT in the germline V gene. CDR3 length: 17 amino acids. With 4 bases clipped from V and 0 bases from J, the junction kept 9 bases outside the gene matches. CDR3 residues: CASSLPTGEPSTDTQYF. The CDR3 DNA follows: TGTGCCAGCAGTTTACCGACAGGGGAGCCTAGCACAGATACGCAGTATTTT.

The chain recombines TRBV18 with TRBJ1-5; maybe TRBD1 (5 bases). CDR1 and CDR2 from the germline V gene are KGHSH and LQKENI. The CDR3 covers 14 residues. V shed 5 bases and J shed 2 bases, with 10 bases lying between them. The DNA of the CDR3 is TGTGCCAGCTCAAGCCCGGGGGGCAATCAGCCCCAGCATTTT. The encoded protein is CASSSPGGNQPQHF.

This clonotype was counted a few times. This chain uses TRBV12-3 or TRBV12-4 with TRBJ1-2, with 8 nucleotides matching TRBD1. This CDR3 is 14 amino acids long. Germline trimming cut 6 bases from V and 4 bases from J; bases unmatched to any gene: 7. CDR3 amino acids: CASRGTGLPYGYTF. CDR3 DNA sequence: TGTGCCAGCAGAGGGACAGGTCTTCCCTATGGCTACACCTTC.

This clonotype was picked up many times. The V gene is TRBV4-3, the J gene TRBJ2-6; D not resolved. This CDR3 is 16 amino acids long. Germline V lookup: CDR1 LGHNA, CDR2 YSLEER. Trimming took off 1 base at V and 0 bases at J, with 7 bases between the two ends. The CDR3 is CASSQVAGSGANVLTF. The DNA of the CDR3 is TGCGCCAGCAGCCAAGTCGCAGGCTCTGGGGCCAACGTCCTGACTTTC.

The sample holds many counts of this clonotype. The J gene is TRBJ1-1, the V gene TRBV3-2; the table's D gene call, TRBD1, was not cross checked with the DNA. TRBV3-2 is described as a pseudogene. CDR3 size: 19 residues. The CDR3 nucleotides read TGTGCCAGCAGCCAAGATCAGCTTTCGGGGCAGGGGGCAAACACTGAAGCTTTCTTT. Translating it yields CASSQDQLSGQGANTEAFF.

This clonotype was observed a handful of times. V usage is TRBV7-8 and J usage is TRBJ2-7; 7 bases agree with TRBD1. Germline V gene lookup returns CDR1 SGHVS and CDR2 FQNEAQ. The CDR3 spans 15 residues. Trimming removed 1 base from V and 2 bases from J; junction bases left unmatched: 5. CDR3 sequence: CASSLVRDRTYEQYF. For the CDR3, the DNA is TGTGCCAGCAGCTTAGTCCGGGACAGAACCTACGAGCAGTACTTC.

In its sample, this clonotype was seen many times. The chain combines TRBV20-1 with TRBJ2-1; D is undetermined. The germline CDR1 and CDR2 sequences are DFQATT and SNEGSKA (reference sequence). Trimming cost V 3 bases and J 8 bases, with 5 bases left between them. The CDR3 consists of 10 residues. The CDR3 here is CSARRDEQFF. The CDR3, as DNA: TGCAGTGCTAGGCGTGATGAGCAGTTCTTC.

This clonotype has ten or more counts. The rearrangement joins TRBV25-1 to TRBJ1-1; 9 nucleotides align to TRBD1. Losses at the gene ends were 7 bases for V and 6 bases for J; bases not matched to a gene: 6. CDR1 and CDR2 from the germline V gene are MGHDK and SYGVNS. The CDR3 is 13 amino acids. CDR3 protein: CASTGQGGSEAFF. CDR3 sequence (DNA): TGTGCCAGCACGGGACAGGGAGGCTCTGAAGCTTTCTTT.

This clonotype was counted many times. CDR3 bases: TGTGCCAGCTTACTGCGGGGGGACTCCTACGAGCAGTACTTC. Its protein product is CASLLRGDSYEQYF. The chain uses TRBV6-2 or TRBV6-3 and TRBJ2-7; 8 nucleotides line up with TRBD2. J gave up 0 bases and V 8 bases, and 6 bases lay outside the gene matches. There are 14 residues in the CDR3. Germline V gene data show CDR1 as MNHEY and CDR2 as SVGEGT.

This clonotype was recorded a few times. The chain joins TRBV20-1 to TRBJ2-7; a possible D gene is TRBD2 (6 bases). The CDR3 sequence is 13 residues long. The V and J ends lost 3 bases and 2 bases respectively, with 11 bases between them. The germline V gene has CDR1 DFQATT and CDR2 SNEGSKA (reference sequence). The CDR3: CSARTRGAYEQYF. Written as DNA, the CDR3 is TGCAGTGCTAGGACGCGGGGCGCCTACGAGCAGTACTTC.

With respect to this clonotype: This sequence may be a read error, since a much larger clone differs from it by one base. The rearrangement joins TRBV3-1 to TRBJ2-1; D is undetermined. This CDR3 spans 12 amino acids. V lost 1 base and J lost 8, with 6 bases in between. Germline V gene data show CDR1 as LGHDT and CDR2 as YNNKEL (reference sequence). CDR3 residues: CASSQGRHEQFF. The CDR3 DNA reads as TGTGCCAGCAGCCAAGGACGCCATGAGCAGTTCTTC.

The chain employs TRBV20-1 and TRBJ2-7; D may match TRBD1 or TRBD2 (6 bases each). Germline values: CDR1 DFQATT, CDR2 SNEGSKA (reference sequence). The CDR3 is made up of 14 amino acids. The V end was cut by 2 bases, the J end by 2 bases, with 13 bases between. CDR3 protein: CSARTRGDTYEQYF. The CDR3 nucleotides are TGCAGTGCTAGAACTAGGGGGGATACCTACGAGCAGTACTTC.

The chain is built from TRBV10-3 and TRBJ1-4, with 7 bases lining up with TRBD1. The CDR3 runs 14 residues. J was trimmed by 7 bases and V by 3 bases; bases with no gene match: 5. From germline, CDR1 is ENHRY and CDR2 SYGVKD. The CDR3 DNA reads as TGTGCCATCAGTGAAGCAGGGGGGGGTGAAAAACTGTTTTTT. Protein: CAISEAGGGEKLFF.

This clonotype was seen ten or more times. The V and J genes are TRBV18 and TRBJ2-7; 8 nucleotides align to TRBD1. Trimming cost V 4 bases and J 6 bases; bases outside gene matches: 5. Looked up from germline, CDR1 is KGHSH and CDR2 is LQKENI. The CDR3 extends over 13 amino acids. The CDR3 nucleotides read TGTGCCAGCTCACAAGCGACAGGGGCCGAGCAGTACTTC. Protein product: CASSQATGAEQYF.

The sample holds many counts of this clonotype. This chain uses TRBV20-1 with TRBJ2-1; TRBD1 matches at 11 bases. The CDR3 loop spans 15 amino acids. Germline V gene sequence: CDR1 DFQATT, CDR2 SNEGSKA (reference sequence). Germline trimming cut 0 bases from V and 4 bases from J; bases unmatched to any gene: 2. The CDR3 sequence: CSARDGTGGYNEQFF. In nucleotides, the CDR3 is TGCAGTGCTAGAGATGGGACAGGGGGTTACAATGAGCAGTTCTTC.

The V call is TRBV7-2, the J call TRBJ2-1; 7 bases align to TRBD2. Germline-derived CDR1 and CDR2 are SGHTA and FQGNSA. V was clipped by 5 bases and J by 8 bases; unmatched bases: 15. CDR3 length: 16 residues. CDR3 DNA: TGTGCCAGCAGCCAACCCCCGGGACTACGGTACGATGAGCAGTTCTTC. Translation: CASSQPPGLRYDEQFF.

This clonotype has ten or more counts. The chain uses TRBV7-2 and TRBJ1-5; a weak D match, TRBD1 (6 bases). The germline V and J ends were trimmed by 4 bases and 10 bases, with 14 bases remaining between them. CDR1 is SGHTA and CDR2 is FQGNSA in the germline V gene. The length of the CDR3 is 13 residues. For the CDR3, the DNA is TGTGCCAGCAGCTCGGGGGCCCAAAGCCCCCAGCATTTT. Translating gives CASSSGAQSPQHF. The variable domain in full, completed from reference TRBV7-2 and TRBJ1-5, reads GAGVSQSPSNKVTEKGKDVELRCDPISGHTALYWYRQSLGQGLEFLIYFQGNSAPDKSGLPSDRFSAERTGGSVSTLTIQRTQQEDSAVYLCASSSGAQSPQHFGDGTRLSIL.

Worth noting for this clonotype: Being one base from a much bigger clone, this may be a read error. The genes are TRBV12-3 or TRBV12-4 and TRBJ1-4; perhaps TRBD1 as D (5 bases). The CDR3 covers 15 residues. The germline V and J ends were trimmed by 5 bases and 8 bases, with 18 bases remaining between them. Written as DNA, the CDR3 is TGTGCCAGCAGTGGGGGTCCGGGGTCTTTGGAAAAACTGTTTTTT. It yields the protein CASSGGPGSLEKLFF.

This chain connects TRBV20-1 to TRBJ1-5, with TRBD1 as a possible D gene (6 bases). V lost 6 bases and J lost 7, with 22 bases in between. Looked up from germline, CDR1 is DFQATT and CDR2 is SNEGSKA (reference sequence). The CDR3 is 15 amino acids. The CDR3 loop is CSATPSGGAGQPQHF. CDR3 DNA sequence: TGCAGTGCGACCCCAAGCGGGGGCGCGGGACAGCCCCAGCATTTT.

This clonotype showed up many times. The chain joins TRBV5-1 to TRBJ1-1; D gene unclear. This CDR3 comprises 15 residues. Germline V gene data show CDR1 as SGHRS and CDR2 as YFSETQ. Trimming shortened V by 3 bases and J by 3 bases, and 15 bases separated the two germline ends. CDR3 loop: CASSWGGLRDTEAFF. The CDR3, as DNA: TGCGCCAGCAGCTGGGGTGGTTTGAGAGACACTGAAGCTTTCTTT. Full variable domain (rest looked up from reference TRBV5-1 and TRBJ1-1): KAGVTQTPRYLIKTRGQQVTLSCSPISGHRSVSWYQQTPGQGLQFLFEYFSETQRNKGNFPGRFSGRQFSNSRSEMNVSTLELGDSALYLCASSWGGLRDTEAFFGQGTRLTVV.

This clonotype was seen many times. The V and J genes are TRBV5-1 and TRBJ2-1, with 8 bases that match TRBD1. This CDR3 region has 17 residues. Germline loops: CDR1 SGHRS, CDR2 YFSETQ. V trimming: 4 bases; J trimming: 4 bases; junction bases outside the gene matches: 13. The CDR3: CASSPGQGRNLYNEQFF. DNA of the CDR3: TGCGCCAGCAGCCCAGGACAGGGTCGAAACCTTTACAATGAGCAGTTCTTC.

The sample holds many counts of this clonotype. The rearrangement joins TRBV5-1 to TRBJ1-1; weak D call: TRBD1 (5 bases). Germline values: CDR1 SGHRS, CDR2 YFSETQ. CDR3 size: 14 residues. V shed 1 base and J shed 4 bases, with 11 bases lying between them. CDR3 DNA: TGCGCCAGCAGCTTGAAGGGGCAGGTCACTGAAGCTTTCTTT. Translated: CASSLKGQVTEAFF.

This clonotype was counted at least ten times. This chain connects TRBV7-9 to TRBJ2-3, with D uncertain. CDR1 SEHNR and CDR2 FQNEAQ come from the germline V gene (reference sequence). The CDR3 is 16 residues long. V was pared by 0 bases and J by 1 base, with 11 bases between. This CDR3 is CASSLAEIVGTDTQYF. CDR3 coding DNA: TGTGCCAGCAGCTTAGCGGAAATAGTGGGCACAGATACGCAGTATTTT. The full variable domain, its missing parts supplied by reference TRBV7-9 and TRBJ2-3, is DTGVSQNPRHKITKRGQNVTFRCDPISEHNRLYWYRQTLGQGPEFLTYFQNEAQLEKSRLLSDRFSAERPKGSFSTLEIQRTEQGDSAMYLCASSLAEIVGTDTQYFGPGTRLTVL.

This clonotype was picked up many times. The J gene is TRBJ1-2, the V gene TRBV5-6; TRBD1 aligns across 11 bases. This CDR3 contains 15 residues. Losses at the gene ends were 0 bases for V and 6 bases for J; bases not matched to a gene: 4. CDR1 and CDR2 from the germline V gene are SGHDT and YYEEEE. CDR3 sequence (DNA): TGTGCCAGCAGCTTGGCCTGGACAGGGGGCGATGGCTACACCTTC. Translating it yields CASSLAWTGGDGYTF. Full variable domain (remainder filled in from reference TRBV5-6 and TRBJ1-2): DAGVTQSPTHLIKTRGQQVTLRCSPKSGHDTVSWYQQALGQGPQFIFQYYEEEERQRGNFPDRFSGHQFPNYSSELNVNALLLGDSALYLCASSLAWTGGDGYTFGSGTRLTVV.

This chain connects TRBV5-4 to TRBJ1-2; the match to TRBD1 covers 11 bases. J lost 4 bases, V lost 5 bases, and 10 bases had no gene match. The germline V gene has CDR1 SGHNT and CDR2 YYREEE (reference sequence). CDR3 size: 16 residues. CDR3 loop: CASRKERDRGVYGYTF. CDR3 nucleotide sequence: TGTGCCAGCAGGAAGGAACGGGACAGGGGGGTCTATGGCTACACCTTC.

The V call is TRBV29-1, the J call TRBJ2-2; D unclear. V lost 4 bases, J lost 5 bases, and 5 bases lay in between. CDR3 length: 11 residues. Germline CDR1 reads SQVTM; CDR2 reads ANQGSEA. DNA of the CDR3: TGCAGCGTTGTCAGGACCGGGGAGCTGTTTTTT. This translates into CSVVRTGELFF.

This clonotype was counted only a few times. The rearrangement uses TRBV6-2 or TRBV6-3 and TRBJ2-7; maybe TRBD1 (5 bases). With 6 bases removed from V and 5 bases from J, the gap between germline ends came to 23 bases. This CDR3 has 16 residues. Germline V CDR1 and CDR2: MNHEY, SVGEGT. DNA for the CDR3: TGTGCCAGCAGCGTCCTTTTGGTTAAGGGGCGCGACGAGCAGTACTTC. As protein: CASSVLLVKGRDEQYF.